This T cell receptor (beta chain) is from a study of blood T cells in healthy people across ages. Study findings and constraints: Correlation between TCR beta diversity and naive T cell percentage was strong. Across the age range, TCR beta diversity per million T cells fell in a roughly linear way.

Each individual donor underwent a draw of about 11 milliliters of peripheral blood. A second PCR of about 6 to 12 cycles used a sample-barcoded 5' primer and a J-beta primer mix. In TCRdb, the 5' RACE reads were re-called with MiXCR into one record per CDR3 protein. This table has around 1,000,000 distinct CDR3 sequences, about 23% appearing once. This clonotype came up a few times. Its antigen remains unidentified. V dropped 1 base and J dropped 5; count of bases not matched to a gene: 7. This CDR3 has 16 amino acids. These same data were also listed under a study on T cells of mothers and their children. That work contributes: Researchers put all of the extracted RNA into cDNA synthesis, using roughly 1.5 ug per 15 ul.

This clonotype was obtained from a girl aged 2 to 10 in good health. Material: blood. This chain joins TRBV12-3 or TRBV12-4 and TRBJ2-3, with 9 bases identical to TRBD2. CDR3 region: CASSLGAGGIIDTQYF. CDR3 nucleotides: TGTGCCAGCAGTTTAGGAGCGGGGGGTATTATAGATACGCAGTATTTT.